What follows are 20 T cell receptor beta chains derived from one specimen sequenced in a study of cytomegalovirus exposure and HLA in healthy donors. The PCR made use of 60 Vbeta and 13 Jbeta primers. Sequencing was performed with immunoSEQ multiplex PCR; in TCRdb, only in-frame clones are kept and a portion is missing. The table shows around 130,000 clones, with more than 75% occurring only once. The sequencing sample was made of PBMCs. The source of these receptors is a man between 35 and 55 years old in good health and CMV-seronegative.

The table lists this clone with a few counts. The chain employs TRBV30 and TRBJ1-6, with D possibly being TRBD1 (6 bases). Per the germline V gene, CDR1 is GTSNPN and CDR2 is SVGIG (reference sequence). This CDR3 has 13 amino acids. Trimming stripped 3 bases from V and 10 bases from J, with 13 bases between. The CDR3 loop reads CAWSLQGQSPLHF. The CDR3 DNA follows: TGTGCCTGGAGCCTACAGGGCCAATCACCCCTCCACTTT.

The V call is TRBV5-6, the J call TRBJ2-2; a possible D gene is TRBD2 (6 bases). Germline CDR1 reads SGHDT; CDR2 reads YYEEEE. V lost 5 bases to trimming and J lost 2 bases, with 13 bases between them. There are 15 residues in the CDR3. This CDR3 is CASRTRRENTGELFF. CDR3 in DNA: TGTGCCAGCAGAACTAGGCGGGAAAACACCGGGGAGCTGTTTTTT.

The rearrangement links TRBV19 to TRBJ2-1, with 13 bases fitting TRBD2. The CDR3 is 17 residues long. The ends lost 3 bases at V and 4 bases at J; junction bases unmatched: 6. The germline V gene encodes CDR1 LNHDA and CDR2 SQIVND (reference sequence). In DNA, the CDR3 is TGTGCCAGTAGTATTGGACTAGCGGGAGTGTTTTACAATGAGCAGTTCTTC. It codes for CASSIGLAGVFYNEQFF. Full variable domain (outside the CDR3, taken from reference TRBV19 and TRBJ2-1): DGGITQSPKYLFRKEGQNVTLSCEQNLNHDAMYWYRQDPGQGLRLIYYSQIVNDFQKGDIAEGYSVSREKKESFPLTVTSAQKNPTAFYLCASSIGLAGVFYNEQFFGPGTRLTVL.

This clone was seen only a few times. The chain recombines TRBV6-1 with TRBJ1-1; 7 nucleotides align to TRBD1. CDR1 MNHNS and CDR2 SASEGT come from the germline V gene. The CDR3 runs to 12 residues. V was pared by 7 bases and J by 9 bases, with 8 bases of the junction left unmatched. CDR3 DNA sequence: TGTGCCAGCACCACTACAGGGGTTAAAGCTTTCTTT. This gives the protein CASTTTGVKAFF.

This sequence joins TRBV6-1 and TRBJ2-7; 7 bases match TRBD1. The CDR3 covers 15 residues. Germline V gene sequence: CDR1 MNHNS, CDR2 SASEGT. The J segment lost 3 bases and the V segment lost 0 bases, leaving 5 bases of the junction unmatched. The CDR3 spells CASSEASGGIYEQYF. CDR3 sequence (DNA): TGTGCCAGCAGTGAAGCGTCAGGGGGTATCTACGAGCAGTACTTC.

This chain joins TRBV4-1 and TRBJ2-1; weak D call: TRBD1 (5 bases). V was pared by 0 bases and J by 5 bases, with 11 bases between. The CDR3 runs to 15 residues. From germline, CDR1 is MGHRA and CDR2 YSYEKL. The chain's CDR3 is CASSQDRDEDNEQFF. CDR3 bases: TGCGCCAGCAGCCAAGACAGGGATGAGGACAATGAGCAGTTCTTC.

Note on this clone: Germline and junction disagree at one end, which may indicate a read error. The rearrangement uses TRBV4-1 and TRBJ2-6; a weak D match, TRBD1 (5 bases). From germline, CDR1 is MGHRA and CDR2 YSYEKL. The CDR3 has 15 residues. CDR3 sequence (DNA): TGCGCCAGCAGCCAAGTTGGCTCTGGGGCCAACGGCCTGACTTTC. Its translation is CASSQVGSGANGLTF.

The rearrangement links TRBV10-3 to TRBJ2-5; the match to TRBD1 covers 10 bases. Looked up from germline, CDR1 is ENHRY and CDR2 is SYGVKD. The CDR3 contains 14 residues. Germline trimming cut 4 bases from V and 2 bases from J; bases unmatched to any gene: 1. The CDR3 DNA sequence: TGTGCCATCAGTGGGGGACAGGGGCAAGAGACCCAGTACTTC. This encodes CAISGGQGQETQYF.

The chain employs TRBV6-5 and TRBJ1-2; 8 bases line up with TRBD1. From germline, CDR1 is MNHEY and CDR2 SVGAGI. The CDR3 sequence is 13 residues long. V was clipped by 6 bases and J by 5 bases; unmatched bases: 5. The CDR3 loop is CASSRQGHYGYTF. The CDR3 DNA sequence: TGTGCCAGCAGCCGACAGGGGCATTATGGCTACACCTTC.

The chain has TRBV12-5 and TRBJ2-1; D perhaps matches TRBD1 (6 bases). This CDR3 comprises 13 residues. The V and J ends lost 7 bases and 5 bases respectively, with 12 bases between them. CDR1 LGHNT and CDR2 FRNRAP come from the germline V gene. CDR3 in amino acids: CASEQQGHNEQFF. CDR3 DNA: TGTGCTAGTGAACAACAGGGACACAATGAGCAGTTCTTC.

CDR3 in amino acids: CASSQESPGTGSQETQYF. The CDR3 region has the DNA TGCGCCAGCAGCCAAGAAAGCCCCGGGACAGGGAGTCAAGAGACCCAGTACTTC. This sequence joins TRBV4-3 and TRBJ2-5; the match to TRBD1 covers 9 bases. Germline CDR1 and CDR2: LGHNA and YSLEER. The CDR3 runs 18 residues. V was pared by 0 bases and J by 2 bases, with 10 bases of the junction left unmatched.

The chain combines TRBV7-4 with TRBJ2-7; D uncertain. This CDR3 comprises 15 residues. Germline V CDR1 and CDR2: SGHVT, SQSDAQ. V gave up 4 bases and J gave up 2 bases, with 15 bases separating them. CDR3 in DNA: TGTGCCAGCAGCTCCTTATTGCGTTCAACCTACGAGCAGTACTTC. Translated, it gives CASSSLLRSTYEQYF.

The chain couples TRBV5-4 to TRBJ2-6, with a tentative D call TRBD2 (6 bases). V shed 4 bases and J shed 4 bases, with 15 bases lying between them. Germline V gene lookup returns CDR1 SGHNT and CDR2 YYREEE (reference sequence). The CDR3 length is 16 residues. The CDR3 bases are TGTGCCAGCAGCGTCGGCGGGGCGGAAGGGGCCAACGTCCTGACTTTC. Residues: CASSVGGAEGANVLTF.

The chain has TRBV5-5 and TRBJ1-5, with D possibly being TRBD1 (6 bases). The V and J ends lost 4 bases and 5 bases respectively, with 13 bases between them. The CDR3 consists of 14 residues. The germline V gene has CDR1 SGHKS and CDR2 YYEKEE (reference sequence). The CDR3 nucleotides read TGTGCCAGCAGCCTAGGACAGTTAGATCAGCCCCAGCATTTT. Translation gives CASSLGQLDQPQHF.

The V gene is TRBV7-6, the J gene TRBJ2-5, with TRBD1 identical over 9 bases. Near its end, the DNA agrees better with TRBJ2-7, so the J call may be wrong. Germline V gene lookup returns CDR1 SGHVS and CDR2 FNYEAQ. The CDR3 sequence is 14 residues long. CDR3 residues: CASSLGGQGYEQYF. The CDR3 DNA is TGTGCCAGCAGCTTAGGGGGACAGGGCTACGAGCAGTACTTC.

The chain recombines TRBV11-2 with TRBJ2-3; TRBD2 aligns across 7 bases. CDR3 size: 17 residues. CDR1 and CDR2 (germline): SGHAT, FQNNGV. The V segment lost 3 bases and the J segment 2 bases; nucleotides outside the gene matches: 11. Here the CDR3 DNA reads TGTGCCAGCAGCTTGGGAGGGTATTCGCAGGCCACAGATACGCAGTATTTT. It is translated as CASSLGGYSQATDTQYF.

The chain links TRBV13 to TRBJ2-7, with TRBD2 matching 8 bases. CDR1 is PRHDT, CDR2 FYEKMQ, per germline (reference sequence). Unmatched junction bases numbered 21, after V lost 4 bases and J lost 1 base. The CDR3 sequence is 20 residues long. CDR3 nucleotide sequence: TGTGCCAGCAGCTCCCGGGTTTTGCGGGAGGCCCACTCGGGATCCTACGAGCAGTACTTC. Its protein product is CASSSRVLREAHSGSYEQYF.

J is TRBJ1-1 and V is TRBV11-2; TRBD1 aligns across 8 bases. The CDR3 is made up of 13 amino acids. In germline, CDR1 is SGHAT, CDR2 FQNNGV. Trimming removed 4 bases from V and 8 bases from J; junction bases left unmatched: 6. CDR3 nucleotides: TGTGCCAGCAGCTCTTACAGGGGGGACGAAGCTTTCTTT. As protein: CASSSYRGDEAFF. Supplemented by reference TRBV11-2 and TRBJ1-1, the full variable domain reads EAGVAQSPRYKIIEKRQSVAFWCNPISGHATLYWYQQILGQGPKLLIQFQNNGVVDDSQLPKDRFSAERLKGVDSTLKIQPAKLEDSAVYLCASSSYRGDEAFFGQGTRLTVV.

This clone has a handful of counts. The chain recombines TRBV2 with TRBJ1-4; a possible D gene is TRBD1 (5 bases). From germline, CDR1 is SNHLY and CDR2 FYNNEI. This CDR3 is built from 15 residues. The ends were cut back, 1 base at V and 5 bases at J, with 11 bases in the middle. As DNA, the CDR3 is TGTGCCAGCAGTGAAGAAAAGGCAGGGAATGAAAAACTGTTTTTT. It yields the protein CASSEEKAGNEKLFF.

This clone was recorded only once. This sequence joins TRBV28 and TRBJ2-7; D may be TRBD1 (6 bases). V lost 7 bases and J 3 bases, leaving 7 bases between the germline ends. Germline CDR1 and CDR2: MDHEN and SYDVKM. This CDR3 contains 11 residues. The CDR3 nucleotides read TGTGCCAGCAACAGGGACTACGAGCAGTACTTC. It is translated as CASNRDYEQYF.